The 10 T cell receptor beta chains below all came from one sample that was sequenced in a study of T cell repertoires in cytomegalovirus infection. TCRdb redid the calling of the reads with MiXCR, one entry per CDR3 protein. Of hundreds of thousands of distinct CDR3 sequences in the sample, approximately 40% were seen once. The sequencing sample was made of PBMCs. The origin of the receptors is a human donor in good health (CMV status not recorded). Some clones in this sample may be carry-over from other donors' samples.

In regard to this clonotype: The junction and the germline gene differ at one end; a read error may be behind it. The chain carries TRBV7-6 and TRBJ2-7; a possible D gene is TRBD2 (5 bases). This CDR3 region has 13 residues. Germline V lookup: CDR1 SGHVS, CDR2 FNYEAQ. CDR3 in DNA: TGTGCTAGCAGCTTGGACTTGGGCTACGAGCAGTACTTC. Amino acid sequence: CASSLDLGYEQYF. The variable domain in full, completed from reference TRBV7-6 and TRBJ2-7, reads GAGVSQSPRYKVTKRGQDVALRCDPISGHVSLYWYRQALGQGPEFLTYFNYEAQQDKSGLPNDRFSAERPEGSISTLTIQRTEQRDSAMYRCASSLDLGYEQYFGPGTRLTVT.

This chain connects TRBV2 to TRBJ1-3; a weak D match, TRBD1 (5 bases). Germline CDR1 and CDR2: SNHLY and FYNNEI. The V end lost 2 bases, the J end lost 7 bases, and 9 bases lay between the germline ends. This CDR3 is 13 amino acids long. CDR3 protein: CASSEQGPNTIYF. In DNA form, the CDR3 reads TGTGCCAGCAGTGAACAGGGTCCGAACACCATATATTTT. The full variable domain, rest sourced from reference TRBV2 and TRBJ1-3, is EPEVTQTPSHQVTQMGQEVILRCVPISNHLYFYWYRQILGQKVEFLVSFYNNEISEKSEIFDDQFSVERPDGSNFTLKIRSTKLEDSAMYFCASSEQGPNTIYFGEGSWLTVV.

This CDR3 reads CASRPPGTGGYEQYF. In DNA, the CDR3 is TGTGCCAGCAGACCCCCCGGGACAGGGGGCTACGAGCAGTACTTC. J is TRBJ2-7 and V is TRBV6-5; 11 nucleotides agree with TRBD1. V shed 6 bases and J 3 bases; nucleotides not matched to a gene: 7. CDR3 length: 15 residues. Germline V CDR1 and CDR2: MNHEY, SVGAGI.

This clonotype was picked up a small number of times. This chain uses TRBV19 with TRBJ1-2, with a possible D match to TRBD1 (5 bases). Germline CDR1 reads LNHDA; CDR2 reads SQIVND (reference sequence). The V end was cut by 5 bases, the J end by 4 bases, with 20 bases between. This CDR3 is built from 16 residues. CDR3 DNA: TGTGCCAGTAGTTCCACCCCCGGACACGGGGGCTATGGCTACACCTTC. Residues: CASSSTPGHGGYGYTF. The whole variable domain, remainder taken from reference TRBV19 and TRBJ1-2, is DGGITQSPKYLFRKEGQNVTLSCEQNLNHDAMYWYRQDPGQGLRLIYYSQIVNDFQKGDIAEGYSVSREKKESFPLTVTSAQKNPTAFYLCASSSTPGHGGYGYTFGSGTRLTVV.

The chain uses TRBV19 and TRBJ1-1; D remains unclear. The CDR3 runs 14 residues. V was cut by 10 bases and J by 0 bases, with 15 bases left in between. Germline V gene sequence: CDR1 LNHDA, CDR2 SQIVND (reference sequence). The CDR3 DNA reads TGTGCCACCTGGAAGGGTAGCATGAACACTGAAGCTTTCTTT. This sequence encodes CATWKGSMNTEAFF.

The V gene is TRBV12-3 or TRBV12-4, the J gene TRBJ2-5, with 11 bases fitting TRBD1. The CDR3 sequence is 16 residues long. Losses at the gene ends were 5 bases for V and 0 bases for J; bases not matched to a gene: 5. In nucleotides, the CDR3 is TGTGCCAGCAGTCCGGGGACAGGGGGGTACCAAGAGACCCAGTACTTC. Amino acids: CASSPGTGGYQETQYF.

J is TRBJ2-7 and V is TRBV5-5, with 10 bases matching TRBD2. CDR3 length: 12 amino acids. Trimming took 4 bases from V and 7 from J; bases not matched to a gene: 2. The germline V gene encodes CDR1 SGHKS and CDR2 YYEKEE (reference sequence). CDR3 amino acids: CASSTTSGEQYF. CDR3 in DNA: TGTGCCAGCAGCACGACTAGCGGGGAGCAGTACTTC.

This rearrangement joins TRBV6-1 to TRBJ2-1, with 10 bases identical to TRBD2. J lost 6 bases, V lost 4 bases, and 6 bases had no gene match. Germline CDR1 MNHNS, CDR2 SASEGT. The CDR3 consists of 15 residues. The CDR3 nucleotides are TGTGCCAGCAGTGTGGGACTAGCGAAGGGCAATGAGCAGTTCTTC. Translating it yields CASSVGLAKGNEQFF.

This clonotype occurred a few times. V is TRBV28 and J is TRBJ2-3; possible D gene TRBD1, 5 bases. The germline CDR1 and CDR2 sequences are MDHEN and SYDVKM. The CDR3 is 17 amino acids. Trimming removed 5 bases from V and 1 base from J, with 19 bases in between. In DNA form, the CDR3 reads TGTGCCAGCAGTGAGCAGGACACCTTTCTCCGCACAGATACGCAGTATTTT. Translated, it gives CASSEQDTFLRTDTQYF.

The V gene is TRBV6-5, the J gene TRBJ2-3; D unresolved. CDR3 length: 13 residues. CDR1 and CDR2 (germline): MNHEY, SVGAGI. The ends were cut back, 11 bases at V and 2 bases at J, with 14 bases in the middle. In DNA form, the CDR3 reads TGTGCCCTCACCCCAACGAACACAGATACGCAGTATTTT. This sequence encodes CALTPTNTDTQYF.